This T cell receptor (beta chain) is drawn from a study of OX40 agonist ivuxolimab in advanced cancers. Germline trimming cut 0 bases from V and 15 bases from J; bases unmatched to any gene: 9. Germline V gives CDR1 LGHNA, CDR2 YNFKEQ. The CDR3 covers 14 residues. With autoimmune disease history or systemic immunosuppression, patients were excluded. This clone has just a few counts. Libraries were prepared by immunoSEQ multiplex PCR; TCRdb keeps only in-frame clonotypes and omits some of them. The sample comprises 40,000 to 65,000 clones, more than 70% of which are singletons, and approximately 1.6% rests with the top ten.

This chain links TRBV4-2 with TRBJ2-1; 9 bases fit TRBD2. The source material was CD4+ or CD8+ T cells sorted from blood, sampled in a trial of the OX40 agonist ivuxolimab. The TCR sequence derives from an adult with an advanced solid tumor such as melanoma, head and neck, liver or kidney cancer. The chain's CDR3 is CASSQENSGSWPFF. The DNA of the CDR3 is TGTGCCAGCAGCCAAGAAAATAGCGGGAGTTGGCCGTTCTTC.